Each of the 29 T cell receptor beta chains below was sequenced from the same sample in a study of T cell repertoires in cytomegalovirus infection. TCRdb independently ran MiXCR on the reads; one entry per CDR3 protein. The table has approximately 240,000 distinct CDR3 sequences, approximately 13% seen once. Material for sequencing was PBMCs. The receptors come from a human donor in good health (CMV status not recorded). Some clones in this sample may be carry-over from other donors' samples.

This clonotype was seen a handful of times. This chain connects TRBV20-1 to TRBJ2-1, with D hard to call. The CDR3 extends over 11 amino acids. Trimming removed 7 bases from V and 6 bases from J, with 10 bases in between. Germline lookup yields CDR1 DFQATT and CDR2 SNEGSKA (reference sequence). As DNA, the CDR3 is TGCAGTGTACCAGGTGGCAATGAGCAGTTCTTC. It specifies CSVPGGNEQFF.

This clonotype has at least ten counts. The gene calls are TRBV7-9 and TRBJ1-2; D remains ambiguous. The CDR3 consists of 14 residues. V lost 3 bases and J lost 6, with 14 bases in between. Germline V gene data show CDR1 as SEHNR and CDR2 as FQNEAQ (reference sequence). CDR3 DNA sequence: TGTGCCAGCAGCTTCACACAGACGTCGGATGGCTACACCTTC. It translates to CASSFTQTSDGYTF.

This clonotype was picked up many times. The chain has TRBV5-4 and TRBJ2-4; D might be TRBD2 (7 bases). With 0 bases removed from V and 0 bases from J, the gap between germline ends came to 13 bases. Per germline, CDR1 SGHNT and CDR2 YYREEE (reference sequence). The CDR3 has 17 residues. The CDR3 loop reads CASSLAGGAVAKNIQYF. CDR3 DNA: TGTGCCAGCAGCTTGGCTGGGGGGGCCGTAGCCAAAAACATTCAGTACTTC.

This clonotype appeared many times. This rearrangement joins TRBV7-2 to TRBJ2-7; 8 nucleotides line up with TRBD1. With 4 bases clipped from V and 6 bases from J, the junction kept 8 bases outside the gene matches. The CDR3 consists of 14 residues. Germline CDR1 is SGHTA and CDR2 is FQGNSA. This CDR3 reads CASSSDRGVSEQYF. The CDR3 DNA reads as TGTGCCAGCAGCTCCGACAGGGGAGTCTCCGAGCAGTACTTC.

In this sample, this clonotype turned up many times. CDR3 sequence: CASSRRDSENIQYF. Written as DNA, the CDR3 is TGTGCCAGCAGCCGCAGGGATTCTGAAAACATTCAGTACTTC. V gene TRBV7-2 combines with J gene TRBJ2-4, with D perhaps TRBD1 (5 bases). V was cut by 5 bases and J by 5 bases, with 13 bases left in between. The CDR3 spans 14 residues. CDR1 is SGHTA, CDR2 FQGNSA, per germline.

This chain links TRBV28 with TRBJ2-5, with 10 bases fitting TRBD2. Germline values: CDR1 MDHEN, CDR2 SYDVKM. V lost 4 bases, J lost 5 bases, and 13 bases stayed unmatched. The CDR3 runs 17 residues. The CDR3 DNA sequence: TGTGCCAGCAGTTCCCTTGTGTCTAGCGGGAGTCTGGAGACCCAGTACTTC. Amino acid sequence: CASSSLVSSGSLETQYF.

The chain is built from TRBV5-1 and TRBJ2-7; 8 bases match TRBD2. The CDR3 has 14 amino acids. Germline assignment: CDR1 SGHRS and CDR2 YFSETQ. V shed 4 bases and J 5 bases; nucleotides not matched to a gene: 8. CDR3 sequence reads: CASSPGLVEHEQYF. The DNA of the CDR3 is TGCGCCAGCAGCCCGGGACTAGTGGAGCACGAGCAGTACTTC.

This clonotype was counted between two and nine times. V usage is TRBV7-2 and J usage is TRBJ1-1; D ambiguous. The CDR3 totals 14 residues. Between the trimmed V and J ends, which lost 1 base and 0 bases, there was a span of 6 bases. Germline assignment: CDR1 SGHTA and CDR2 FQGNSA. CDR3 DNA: TGTGCCAGCAGCTTAGTGGGAATGAACACTGAAGCTTTCTTT. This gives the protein CASSLVGMNTEAFF.

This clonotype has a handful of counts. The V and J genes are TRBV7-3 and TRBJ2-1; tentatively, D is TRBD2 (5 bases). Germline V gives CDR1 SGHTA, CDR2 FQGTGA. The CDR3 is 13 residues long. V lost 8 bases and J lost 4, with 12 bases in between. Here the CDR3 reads CASGGPHYNEQFF. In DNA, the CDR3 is TGTGCCAGCGGCGGGCCCCATTACAATGAGCAGTTCTTC.

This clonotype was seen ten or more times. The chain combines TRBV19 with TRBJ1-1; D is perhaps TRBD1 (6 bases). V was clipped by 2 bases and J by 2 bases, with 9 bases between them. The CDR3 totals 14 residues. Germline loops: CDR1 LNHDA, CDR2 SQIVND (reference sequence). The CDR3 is CASSIQGINTEAFF. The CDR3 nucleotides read TGTGCCAGTAGTATACAGGGGATTAACACTGAAGCTTTCTTT.

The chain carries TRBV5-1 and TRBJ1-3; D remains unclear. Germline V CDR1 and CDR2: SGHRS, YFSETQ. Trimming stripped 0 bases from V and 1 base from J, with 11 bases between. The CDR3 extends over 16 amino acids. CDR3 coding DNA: TGCGCCAGCAGCTTGGCTGGGTTTCGGTCTGGAAACACCATATATTTT. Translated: CASSLAGFRSGNTIYF.

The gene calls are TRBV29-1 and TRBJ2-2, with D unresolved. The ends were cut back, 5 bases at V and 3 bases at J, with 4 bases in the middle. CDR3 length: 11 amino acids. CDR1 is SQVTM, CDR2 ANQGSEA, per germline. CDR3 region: CSVWDTGELFF. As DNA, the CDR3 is TGCAGCGTTTGGGACACCGGGGAGCTGTTTTTT.

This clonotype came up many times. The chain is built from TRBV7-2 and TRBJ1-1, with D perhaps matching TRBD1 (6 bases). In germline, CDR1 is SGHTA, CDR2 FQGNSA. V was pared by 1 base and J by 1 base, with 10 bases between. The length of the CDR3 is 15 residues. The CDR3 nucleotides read TGTGCCAGCAGCTTAGGGGGACAACAGAACACTGAAGCTTTCTTT. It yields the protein CASSLGGQQNTEAFF.

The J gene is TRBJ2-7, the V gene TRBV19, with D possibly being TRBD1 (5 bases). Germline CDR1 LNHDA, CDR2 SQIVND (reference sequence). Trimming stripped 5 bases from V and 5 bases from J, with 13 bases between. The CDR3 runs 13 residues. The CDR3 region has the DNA TGTGCCAGTAGTGCCAGGGATGACAACGAGCAGTACTTC. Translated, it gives CASSARDDNEQYF. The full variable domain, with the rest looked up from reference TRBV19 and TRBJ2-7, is DGGITQSPKYLFRKEGQNVTLSCEQNLNHDAMYWYRQDPGQGLRLIYYSQIVNDFQKGDIAEGYSVSREKKESFPLTVTSAQKNPTAFYLCASSARDDNEQYFGPGTRLTVT.

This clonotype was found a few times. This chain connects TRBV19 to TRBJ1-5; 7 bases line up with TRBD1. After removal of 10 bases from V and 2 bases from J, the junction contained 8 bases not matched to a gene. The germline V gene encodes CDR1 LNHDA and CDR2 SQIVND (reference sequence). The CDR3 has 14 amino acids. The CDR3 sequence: CATNRGEGNQPQHF. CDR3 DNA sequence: TGTGCCACTAACAGGGGTGAGGGCAATCAGCCCCAGCATTTT.

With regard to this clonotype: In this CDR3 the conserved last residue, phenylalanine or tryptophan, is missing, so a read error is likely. The CDR3 DNA reads TGTGCCAGCAGCTTCTCTCCCGGCTCCTCCGAACAGTACTGC. Protein: CASSFSPGSSEQYC. The V gene is TRBV11-3, the J gene TRBJ2-7; D ambiguous. The germline gives CDR1 SGHNT, CDR2 YENEEA. CDR3 length equals 14 residues. Trimming pared 3 bases from V and 10 bases from J, leaving 19 bases between.

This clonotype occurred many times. The CDR3 here is CASSQEGNSPLHF. Here the CDR3 DNA reads TGTGCCAGCAGTCAGGAAGGGAATTCACCCCTCCACTTT. This chain links TRBV25-1 with TRBJ1-6; D unresolved. The germline V and J ends were trimmed by 5 bases and 7 bases, with 9 bases remaining between them. The CDR3 length is 13 residues. From germline, CDR1 is MGHDK and CDR2 SYGVNS.

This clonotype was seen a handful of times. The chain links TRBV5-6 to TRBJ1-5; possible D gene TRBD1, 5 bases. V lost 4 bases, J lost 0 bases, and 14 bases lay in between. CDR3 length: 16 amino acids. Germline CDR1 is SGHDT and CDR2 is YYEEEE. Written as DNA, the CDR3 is TGTGCCAGCAGCCTAGGGACGGTACTTAGCAATCAGCCCCAGCATTTT. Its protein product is CASSLGTVLSNQPQHF. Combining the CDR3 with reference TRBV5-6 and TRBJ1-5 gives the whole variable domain DAGVTQSPTHLIKTRGQQVTLRCSPKSGHDTVSWYQQALGQGPQFIFQYYEEEERQRGNFPDRFSGHQFPNYSSELNVNALLLGDSALYLCASSLGTVLSNQPQHFGDGTRLSIL.

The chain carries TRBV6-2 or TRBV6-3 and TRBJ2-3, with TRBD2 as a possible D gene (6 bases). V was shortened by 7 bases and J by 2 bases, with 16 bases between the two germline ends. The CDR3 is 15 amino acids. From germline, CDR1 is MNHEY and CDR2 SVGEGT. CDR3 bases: TGTGCCAGCACCCCCGTGACTAGTTCCACAGATACGCAGTATTTT. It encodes CASTPVTSSTDTQYF.

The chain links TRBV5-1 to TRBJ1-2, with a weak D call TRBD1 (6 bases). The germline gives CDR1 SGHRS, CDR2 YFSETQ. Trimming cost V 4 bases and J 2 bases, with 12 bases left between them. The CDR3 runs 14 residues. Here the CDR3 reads CASSPRTDNYGYTF. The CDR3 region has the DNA TGCGCCAGCAGCCCACGGACAGACAACTATGGCTACACCTTC.

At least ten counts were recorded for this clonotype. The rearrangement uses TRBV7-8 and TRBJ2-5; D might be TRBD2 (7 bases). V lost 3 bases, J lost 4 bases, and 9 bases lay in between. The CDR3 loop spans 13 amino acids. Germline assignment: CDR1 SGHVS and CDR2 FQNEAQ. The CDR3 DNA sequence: TGTGCCAGCAGCTTTGCGGGGGCAGAGACCCAGTACTTC. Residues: CASSFAGAETQYF.

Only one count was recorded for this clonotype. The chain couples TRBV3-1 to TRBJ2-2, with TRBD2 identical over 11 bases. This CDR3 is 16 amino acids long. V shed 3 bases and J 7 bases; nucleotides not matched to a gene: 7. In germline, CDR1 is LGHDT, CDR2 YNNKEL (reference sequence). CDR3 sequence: CASSHTSGSKVGELFF. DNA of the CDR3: TGTGCCAGCAGCCACACTAGCGGGAGCAAGGTCGGGGAGCTGTTTTTT. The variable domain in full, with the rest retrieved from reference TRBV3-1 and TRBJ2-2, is DTAVSQTPKYLVTQMGNDKSIKCEQNLGHDTMYWYKQDSKKFLKIMFSYNNKELIINETVPNRFSPKSPDKAHLNLHINSLELGDSAVYFCASSHTSGSKVGELFFGEGSRLTVL.

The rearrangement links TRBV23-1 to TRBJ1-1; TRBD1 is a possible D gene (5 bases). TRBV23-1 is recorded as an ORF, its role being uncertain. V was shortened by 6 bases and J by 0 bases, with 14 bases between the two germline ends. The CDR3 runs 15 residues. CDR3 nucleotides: TGCGCCAGCAGCCCGGGAACAGGTCTGAACACTGAAGCTTTCTTT. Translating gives CASSPGTGLNTEAFF.

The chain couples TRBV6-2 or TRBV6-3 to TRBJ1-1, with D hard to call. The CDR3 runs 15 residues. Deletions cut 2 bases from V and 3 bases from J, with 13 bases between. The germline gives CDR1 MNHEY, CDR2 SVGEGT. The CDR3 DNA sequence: TGTGCCAGCAGTTACGTGAGGAACAGCGACACTGAAGCTTTCTTT. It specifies CASSYVRNSDTEAFF.

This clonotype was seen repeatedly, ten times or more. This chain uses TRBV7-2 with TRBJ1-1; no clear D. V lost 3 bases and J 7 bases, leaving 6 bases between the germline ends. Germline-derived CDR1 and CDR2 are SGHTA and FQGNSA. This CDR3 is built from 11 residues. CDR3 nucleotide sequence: TGTGCCAGCAGCTTCCGGTATGAAGCTTTCTTT. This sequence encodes CASSFRYEAFF.

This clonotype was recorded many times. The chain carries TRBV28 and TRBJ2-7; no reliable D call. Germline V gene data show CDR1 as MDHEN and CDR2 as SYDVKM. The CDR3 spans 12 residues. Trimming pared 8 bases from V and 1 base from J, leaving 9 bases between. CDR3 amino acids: CASHGSSYEQYF. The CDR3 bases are TGTGCCAGCCATGGGTCTTCCTACGAGCAGTACTTC.

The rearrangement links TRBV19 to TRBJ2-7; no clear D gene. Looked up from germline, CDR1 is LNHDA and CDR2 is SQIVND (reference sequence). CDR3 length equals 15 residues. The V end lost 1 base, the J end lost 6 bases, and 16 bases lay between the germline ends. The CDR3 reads CASSIGRSLMAEQYF. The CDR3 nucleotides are TGTGCCAGTAGTATAGGGCGATCTCTAATGGCCGAGCAGTACTTC.

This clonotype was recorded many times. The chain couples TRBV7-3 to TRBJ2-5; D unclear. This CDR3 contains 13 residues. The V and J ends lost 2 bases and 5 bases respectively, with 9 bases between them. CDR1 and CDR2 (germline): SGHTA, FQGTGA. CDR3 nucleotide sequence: TGTGCCAGCAGCTTAGGTCTATCTGAGACCCAGTACTTC. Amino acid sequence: CASSLGLSETQYF.

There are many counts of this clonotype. Written as DNA, the CDR3 is TGCAGTGCTAGGGGAAGACTGCGTCCCGGGGATGAGCAGTTCTTC. Translation gives CSARGRLRPGDEQFF. The V and J genes are TRBV20-1 and TRBJ2-1, with a weak D call TRBD2 (5 bases). With 3 bases removed from V and 8 bases from J, the gap between germline ends came to 20 bases. Germline V gives CDR1 DFQATT, CDR2 SNEGSKA (reference sequence). The CDR3 has 15 amino acids.